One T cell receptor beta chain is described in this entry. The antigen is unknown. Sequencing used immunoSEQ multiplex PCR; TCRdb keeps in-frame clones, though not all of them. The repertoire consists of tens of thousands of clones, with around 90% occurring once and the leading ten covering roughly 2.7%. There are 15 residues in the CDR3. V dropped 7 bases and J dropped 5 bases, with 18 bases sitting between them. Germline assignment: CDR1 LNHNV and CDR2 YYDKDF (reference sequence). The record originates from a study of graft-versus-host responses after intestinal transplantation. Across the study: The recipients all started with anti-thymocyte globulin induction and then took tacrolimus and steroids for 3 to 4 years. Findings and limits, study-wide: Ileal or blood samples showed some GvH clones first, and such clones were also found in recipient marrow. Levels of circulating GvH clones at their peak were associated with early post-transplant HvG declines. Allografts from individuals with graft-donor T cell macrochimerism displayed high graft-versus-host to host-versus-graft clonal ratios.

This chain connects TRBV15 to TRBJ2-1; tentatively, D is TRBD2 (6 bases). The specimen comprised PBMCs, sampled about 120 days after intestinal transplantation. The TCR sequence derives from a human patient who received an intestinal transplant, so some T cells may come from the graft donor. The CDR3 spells CATITKRVRHNEQFF. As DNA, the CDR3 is TGTGCCACCATAACAAAGCGGGTAAGACACAATGAGCAGTTCTTC.